This T cell receptor beta chain comes out of a study of blood T cells in healthy people across ages. The CDR3 covers 13 residues. J was trimmed by 10 bases and V by 7 bases; bases with no gene match: 8. Germline lookup yields CDR1 MNHEY and CDR2 SMNVEV (reference sequence). The second PCR ran about 6 to 11 cycles with a sample-barcoded 5' primer and J-beta primers. MiXCR was run by TCRdb on the 5' RACE reads, yielding one entry per CDR3 protein. The sample has about a million distinct CDR3 sequences; roughly 52% are singletons. The sequence came from a man aged 25 to 40 in good health. Sequenced material: blood. This sequence joins TRBV27 and TRBJ1-1, with 11 positions matching TRBD1. Here the CDR3 reads CASIGQGATRAFF. The DNA of the CDR3 is TGTGCCAGCATTGGACAGGGGGCTACCCGAGCTTTCTTT.